The 5 T cell receptor beta chains below come from one sample, sequenced in a study of shared clonotypes between healthy human individuals (dated by TCRdb to 2020 to 2021). Library creation used the immunoSEQ multiplex PCR assay. TCRdb retrieved this table from immuneACCESS and kept in-frame rearrangements only. Not all clones are present; in checked studies, unresolved V genes account for under half, and no reason is known for the remainder. Counted in this sample were 2 million to 2.5 million clones; roughly 95% of them appeared once. Around 0.13% of the sample is taken by the ten largest. The sequencing sample was made of naive CD4+ T cells sorted from blood. Per the publication, the cell subset or site label means: CD45RA+ positively selected. Receptors originate from a man between 18 and 29 years old in good health.

This clone showed up just once. V and J are TRBV5-5 and TRBJ1-2; D perhaps matches TRBD1 (5 bases). The CDR3 contains 16 residues. V lost 1 base and J 4 bases, leaving 17 bases between the germline ends. The germline V gene encodes CDR1 SGHKS and CDR2 YYEKEE (reference sequence). In DNA form, the CDR3 reads TGTGCCAGCAGCTTGTCCCCAGGGACGGTCGCCTATGGCTACACCTTC. Protein product: CASSLSPGTVAYGYTF. Combining the CDR3 with reference TRBV5-5 and TRBJ1-2 gives the whole variable domain DAGVTQSPTHLIKTRGQQVTLRCSPISGHKSVSWYQQVLGQGPQFIFQYYEKEERGRGNFPDRFSARQFPNYSSELNVNALLLGDSALYLCASSLSPGTVAYGYTFGSGTRLTVV.

The CDR3 bases are TGCGCCAGCAGGTATCAGGACACCTCCTACGAGCAGTACTTC. Protein product: CASRYQDTSYEQYF. The chain is built from TRBV5-1 and TRBJ2-7; TRBD1 might be the D (5 bases). Trimming cost V 5 bases and J 0 bases, with 12 bases left between them. CDR3 size: 14 residues. The germline gives CDR1 SGHRS, CDR2 YFSETQ.

Notes on this clone: The same CDR3 can be traced to other DNA sequences in this sample. The V call is TRBV7-9, the J call TRBJ2-3; D possibly corresponds to TRBD2 (6 bases). The CDR3 has 15 residues. Trimming cost V 0 bases and J 0 bases, with 7 bases left between them. Germline loops: CDR1 SEHNR, CDR2 FQNEAQ (reference sequence). The CDR3 reads CASSLASGSTDTQYF. Here the CDR3 DNA reads TGTGCCAGCAGCTTAGCAAGCGGGAGCACAGATACGCAGTATTTT.

The chain uses TRBV5-1 and TRBJ1-4; 8 bases line up with TRBD1. Per the germline V gene, CDR1 is SGHRS and CDR2 is YFSETQ. V shed 2 bases and J 8 bases; nucleotides not matched to a gene: 5. The CDR3 loop spans 14 amino acids. CDR3 nucleotides: TGCGCCAGCAGCTTCAGGGGGCGCGAGGAAAAACTGTTTTTT. Its protein product is CASSFRGREEKLFF.

The chain carries TRBV28 and TRBJ2-7, with D perhaps TRBD1 (6 bases). The CDR3 extends over 16 amino acids. Germline CDR1 reads MDHEN; CDR2 reads SYDVKM. The germline V and J ends were trimmed by 8 bases and 0 bases, with 20 bases remaining between them. CDR3 sequence (DNA): TGTGCCAGCGCCGGCAGCAGGGGACGGATCTCCTACGAGCAGTACTTC. Translating gives CASAGSRGRISYEQYF.